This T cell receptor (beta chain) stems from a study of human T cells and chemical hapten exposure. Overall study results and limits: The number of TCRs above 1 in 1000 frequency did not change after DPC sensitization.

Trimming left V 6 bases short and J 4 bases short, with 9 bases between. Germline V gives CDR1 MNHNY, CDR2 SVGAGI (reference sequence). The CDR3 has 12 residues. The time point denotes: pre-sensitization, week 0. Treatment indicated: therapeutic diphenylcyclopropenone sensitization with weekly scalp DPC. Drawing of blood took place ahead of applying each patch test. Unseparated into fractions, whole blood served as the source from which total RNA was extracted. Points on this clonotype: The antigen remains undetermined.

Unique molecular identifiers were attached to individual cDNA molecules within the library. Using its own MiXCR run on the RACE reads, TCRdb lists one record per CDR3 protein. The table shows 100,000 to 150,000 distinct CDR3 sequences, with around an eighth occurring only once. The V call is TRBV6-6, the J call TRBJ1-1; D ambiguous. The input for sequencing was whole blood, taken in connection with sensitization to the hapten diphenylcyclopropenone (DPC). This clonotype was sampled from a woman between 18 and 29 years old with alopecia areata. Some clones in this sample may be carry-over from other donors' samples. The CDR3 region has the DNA TGTGCCAGCAGCGACGAGGCCACTGAAGCTTTCTTT. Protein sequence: CASSDEATEAFF.